A selection of T cell receptor beta chains follows, all from one sample in a study of blood T cell repertoires in COVID-19. This table comes from immunoSEQ multiplex PCR, and its TCRdb copy is limited to in-frame clones, with some not included. The sample has tens of thousands of clones; 82% are singletons. Input material: peripheral blood. These receptors were obtained from a human donor in a cohort sampled during active COVID-19. Both conserved end residues are part of each CDR3. Each record gives: clone size, V gene, J gene, D gene, CDR3 DNA, CDR3 protein. A D gene is named only where the DNA matches it firmly. A clone size is listed for some rows: how often the clone was seen (once, few, many), or a class if it is expanded.

clone size: -; V gene: TRBV30; J gene: TRBJ1-4; D gene: -; CDR3 DNA: TGTGCCTGGAGTGCAGGGTACGAAAAACTGTTTTTT; CDR3 protein: CAWSAGYEKLFF
clone size: -; V gene: TRBV19; J gene: TRBJ2-7; D gene: TRBD1; CDR3 DNA: TGTGCCAGTAGCGCCGGGACAGTAACCTACGAGCAGTACTTC; CDR3 protein: CASSAGTVTYEQYF
clone size: -; V gene: TRBV5-1; J gene: TRBJ1-5; D gene: -; CDR3 DNA: TGCGCCAGCAGCTTGGGGACAGCCCTCGGGCAGCCCCAGCATTTT; CDR3 protein: CASSLGTALGQPQHF
clone size: -; V gene: TRBV5-1; J gene: TRBJ1-4; D gene: TRBD1; CDR3 DNA: TGCGCCAGCAGCGAAGAACGACAGGGTGGAGAAAAACTGTTTTTT; CDR3 protein: CASSEERQGGEKLFF
clone size: -; V gene: TRBV5-1; J gene: TRBJ2-5; D gene: -; CDR3 DNA: TGCGCCAGCAGCTTGGAACCTGGAGGGGGGGGCAAAGAGACCCAGTACTTC; CDR3 protein: CASSLEPGGGGKETQYF
clone size: -; V gene: TRBV7-2; J gene: TRBJ1-2; D gene: -; CDR3 DNA: TGTGCCAGCAGCTTGACAGACTGGAATTATGGCTACACCTTC; CDR3 protein: CASSLTDWNYGYTF
clone size: -; V gene: TRBV7-7; J gene: TRBJ2-5; D gene: -; CDR3 DNA: TGTGCCAGCAGCCCCAGGGTACAAGAGACCCAGTACTTC; CDR3 protein: CASSPRVQETQYF
clone size: -; V gene: TRBV5-1; J gene: TRBJ1-6; D gene: -; CDR3 DNA: TGCGCCAGCAGCTTGGCCCTTTCTTCGGGGATTAAGGGCTCCTATAATTCACCCCTCCACTTT; CDR3 protein: CASSLALSSGIKGSYNSPLHF
clone size: -; V gene: TRBV29-1; J gene: TRBJ1-1; D gene: -; CDR3 DNA: TGCAGCGTTGAAGGTCTTGACCCTCCCCCTAGGATCACTGAAGCTTTCTTT; CDR3 protein: CSVEGLDPPPRITEAFF
clone size: -; V gene: TRBV6-4; J gene: TRBJ2-7; D gene: TRBD2; CDR3 DNA: TGTGCCAGCAGGGACAAGGCCAGACTAGCGGGGAAGCCCTACGAGCAGTACTTC; CDR3 protein: CASRDKARLAGKPYEQYF
clone size: -; V gene: TRBV5-1; J gene: TRBJ1-6; D gene: TRBD1; CDR3 DNA: TGCGCCAGCAGCTTGAGTGGGACAGCTAATTCACCCCTCCACTTT; CDR3 protein: CASSLSGTANSPLHF
clone size: -; V gene: TRBV11-2; J gene: TRBJ1-4; D gene: TRBD1; CDR3 DNA: TGTGCCAGCAGCCTAGGGGGCGGACCCAATGAAAAACTGTTTTTT; CDR3 protein: CASSLGGGPNEKLFF
clone size: -; V gene: TRBV30; J gene: TRBJ1-5; D gene: -; CDR3 DNA: TGTGCCTGGAGTGGCTACAGGATTAGCAATCAGCCCCAGCATTTT; CDR3 protein: CAWSGYRISNQPQHF
clone size: -; V gene: TRBV6-2/TRBV6-3; J gene: TRBJ2-7; D gene: -; CDR3 DNA: TGTGCCAGCAGTTACGCCTCCCTCGGGACAGAGCAGTACTTC; CDR3 protein: CASSYASLGTEQYF
clone size: -; V gene: TRBV4-1; J gene: TRBJ1-1; D gene: TRBD1; CDR3 DNA: TGCGCCAGCACAAACAGGGGGTTAGGGGCTGGTGAAGCTTTCTTT; CDR3 protein: CASTNRGLGAGEAFF
clone size: -; V gene: TRBV19; J gene: TRBJ1-5; D gene: TRBD1; CDR3 DNA: TGTGCCAGCACGCAGACAGGGAATCAGCCCCAGCATTTT; CDR3 protein: CASTQTGNQPQHF
clone size: -; V gene: TRBV6-2/TRBV6-3; J gene: TRBJ1-2; D gene: -; CDR3 DNA: TGTGCCAGCAGTTACGGACAGAATTATGGCTACACCTTC; CDR3 protein: CASSYGQNYGYTF
clone size: -; V gene: TRBV28; J gene: TRBJ2-3; D gene: -; CDR3 DNA: TGTGCCAGCAGTTTTCTAGCAGGAACAGATACGCAGTATTTT; CDR3 protein: CASSFLAGTDTQYF
clone size: -; V gene: TRBV19; J gene: TRBJ2-5; D gene: -; CDR3 DNA: TGTGCCAGTAGTATAGGACAGTCGGAGACCCAGTACTTC; CDR3 protein: CASSIGQSETQYF
clone size: -; V gene: TRBV29-1; J gene: TRBJ2-5; D gene: -; CDR3 DNA: TGCAGCGTTGATCGAGACAGGCAGAAGACCCAGTACTTC; CDR3 protein: CSVDRDRQKTQYF
clone size: -; V gene: TRBV27; J gene: TRBJ1-1; D gene: -; CDR3 DNA: TGTGCCAGCAGTCCCCGCTGGGGAGGCACTGAAGCTTTCTTT; CDR3 protein: CASSPRWGGTEAFF
clone size: -; V gene: TRBV30; J gene: TRBJ1-2; D gene: -; CDR3 DNA: TGTGCCTGGAGGTCCCCCCGGGGAGCCGGCTACACCTTC; CDR3 protein: CAWRSPRGAGYTF
clone size: -; V gene: TRBV5-4; J gene: TRBJ2-2; D gene: -; CDR3 DNA: TGTGCCAGCAGCTTAGGTGGGGCCGGCGGGGAGCTGTTTTTT; CDR3 protein: CASSLGGAGGELFF
clone size: -; V gene: TRBV4-3; J gene: TRBJ1-1; D gene: -; CDR3 DNA: TGCGCCAGCAGCCAAGACAGGGGTTATGAAGCTTTCTTT; CDR3 protein: CASSQDRGYEAFF
clone size: few; V gene: TRBV5-4; J gene: TRBJ2-1; D gene: -; CDR3 DNA: TGTGCCAGCAGCTTGGGACGGAGCTTAAACAATGAGCAGTTCTTC; CDR3 protein: CASSLGRSLNNEQFF
clone size: -; V gene: TRBV7-9; J gene: TRBJ2-7; D gene: -; CDR3 DNA: TGTGCCAGCAGCTTAGGGGAGCGGCGCGAGCAGTACTTC; CDR3 protein: CASSLGERREQYF
clone size: once; V gene: TRBV3-1/TRBV3-2; J gene: TRBJ1-1; D gene: TRBD1; CDR3 DNA: TGTGCCAGCAGCCTCAGGGACAGGGAACCTGAAGCTTTCTTT; CDR3 protein: CASSLRDREPEAFF
clone size: -; V gene: TRBV6-2/TRBV6-3; J gene: TRBJ1-5; D gene: -; CDR3 DNA: TGTGCCAGCAGCCAACTTATCAATCAGCCCCAGCATTTT; CDR3 protein: CASSQLINQPQHF
clone size: -; V gene: TRBV10-3; J gene: TRBJ1-5; D gene: -; CDR3 DNA: TGTGCCATCAGTGATCGACAGATCAATCAGCCCCAGCATTTT; CDR3 protein: CAISDRQINQPQHF
clone size: -; V gene: TRBV4-1; J gene: TRBJ1-1; D gene: TRBD1; CDR3 DNA: TGCGCCAGCAGCCAACAAAAGCAGGGACAGAAGAACACTGAAGCTTTCTTT; CDR3 protein: CASSQQKQGQKNTEAFF
clone size: -; V gene: TRBV2; J gene: TRBJ1-5; D gene: -; CDR3 DNA: TGTGCCAGCAGTGAACTCAATCAGCCCCAGCATTTT; CDR3 protein: CASSELNQPQHF
clone size: -; V gene: TRBV7-6; J gene: TRBJ2-7; D gene: -; CDR3 DNA: TGTGCCAGCAGCCCCCGAAGTCGCGTCGAGCAGTACTTC; CDR3 protein: CASSPRSRVEQYF
clone size: few; V gene: TRBV7-9; J gene: TRBJ2-7; D gene: TRBD1; CDR3 DNA: TGTGCCAGCCAGGGGGCGGACTACGAGCAGTACTTC; CDR3 protein: CASQGADYEQYF
clone size: -; V gene: TRBV2; J gene: TRBJ2-7; D gene: -; CDR3 DNA: TGTGCCAGCAGTGAAGCGCTAGGTTCCGAGCAGTACTTC; CDR3 protein: CASSEALGSEQYF
clone size: -; V gene: TRBV29-1; J gene: TRBJ2-7; D gene: TRBD1; CDR3 DNA: TGCAGCACCGGGGGGACAGGGGGCTCCGAGCAGTACTTC; CDR3 protein: CSTGGTGGSEQYF
clone size: once; V gene: TRBV7-9; J gene: TRBJ2-7; D gene: TRBD1; CDR3 DNA: TGTGCCAGCATCCAAAGAGGACAGGGACGGTACGAGCAGTACTTC; CDR3 protein: CASIQRGQGRYEQYF
clone size: -; V gene: TRBV30; J gene: TRBJ2-3; D gene: TRBD2; CDR3 DNA: TGTGCCTGGGGAAGCGGGGGGCAGTATTTT; CDR3 protein: CAWGSGGQYF
clone size: few; V gene: TRBV18; J gene: TRBJ2-7; D gene: -; CDR3 DNA: TGTGCCAGCTCACTTCGGACATTCCAGGACGAGCAGTACTTC; CDR3 protein: CASSLRTFQDEQYF
clone size: -; V gene: TRBV10-3; J gene: TRBJ1-1; D gene: -; CDR3 DNA: TGTGCCATAGGGACCACTGCCAGGGAGGCGACCGGGACTGAAGCTTTCTTT; CDR3 protein: CAIGTTAREATGTEAFF
clone size: -; V gene: TRBV24-1; J gene: TRBJ1-1; D gene: TRBD1; CDR3 DNA: TGTGCCACCAGTGATCCCCGGACAGGGGGCACTGAAGCTTTCTTT; CDR3 protein: CATSDPRTGGTEAFF
clone size: -; V gene: TRBV5-1; J gene: TRBJ2-1; D gene: TRBD2; CDR3 DNA: TGCGCCAGCAGAAAGTCGCTAGCGGATGATGAGCAGTTCTTC; CDR3 protein: CASRKSLADDEQFF
clone size: -; V gene: TRBV18; J gene: TRBJ2-7; D gene: -; CDR3 DNA: TGTGCCAGCACCCGGGAAACGGTATCCTACGAGCAGTACTTC; CDR3 protein: CASTRETVSYEQYF